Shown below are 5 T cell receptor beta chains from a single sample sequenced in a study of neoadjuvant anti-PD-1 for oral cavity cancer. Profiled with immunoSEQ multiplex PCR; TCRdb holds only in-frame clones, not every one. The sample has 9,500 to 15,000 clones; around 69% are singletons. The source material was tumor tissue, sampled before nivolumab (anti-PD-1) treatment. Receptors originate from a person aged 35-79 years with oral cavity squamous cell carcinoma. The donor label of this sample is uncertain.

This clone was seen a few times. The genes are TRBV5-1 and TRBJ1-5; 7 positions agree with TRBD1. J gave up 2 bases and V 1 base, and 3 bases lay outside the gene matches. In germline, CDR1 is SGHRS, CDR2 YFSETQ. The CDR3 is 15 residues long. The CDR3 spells CASSLTGDGNQPQHF. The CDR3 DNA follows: TGCGCCAGCAGCTTGACAGGGGATGGCAATCAGCCCCAGCATTTT.

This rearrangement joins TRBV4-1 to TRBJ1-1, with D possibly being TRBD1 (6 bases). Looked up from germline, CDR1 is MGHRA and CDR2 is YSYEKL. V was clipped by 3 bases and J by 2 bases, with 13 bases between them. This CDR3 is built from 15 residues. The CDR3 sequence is CASSHPTGFNTEAFF. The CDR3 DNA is TGCGCCAGCAGCCACCCGACAGGATTTAACACTGAAGCTTTCTTT.

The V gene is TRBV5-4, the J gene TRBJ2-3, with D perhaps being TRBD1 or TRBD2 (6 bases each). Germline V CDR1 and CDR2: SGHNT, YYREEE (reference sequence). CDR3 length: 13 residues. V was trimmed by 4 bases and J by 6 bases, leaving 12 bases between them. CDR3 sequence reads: CASSTQGLDTQYF. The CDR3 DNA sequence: TGTGCCAGCAGCACACAGGGACTCGATACGCAGTATTTT.

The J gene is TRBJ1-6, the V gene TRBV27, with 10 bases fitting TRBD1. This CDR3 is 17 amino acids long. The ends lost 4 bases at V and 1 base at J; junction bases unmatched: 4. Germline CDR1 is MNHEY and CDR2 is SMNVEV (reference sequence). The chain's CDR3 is CASSSRQGASYNSPLHF. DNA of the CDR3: TGTGCCAGCAGTTCCAGACAGGGGGCTTCCTATAATTCACCCCTCCACTTT.

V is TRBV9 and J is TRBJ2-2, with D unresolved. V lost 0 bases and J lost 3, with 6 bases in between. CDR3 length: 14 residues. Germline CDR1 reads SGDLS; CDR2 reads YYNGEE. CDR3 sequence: CASSVVTYTGELFF. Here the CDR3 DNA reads TGTGCCAGCAGCGTAGTCACCTACACCGGGGAGCTGTTTTTT.